This TCR beta chain stems from a study of blood T cell repertoires in COVID-19. About the research overall: Specimens from acute and convalescent COVID-19 originated in the United States, Italy and Spain. PBMCs, B-cell-depleted T cells, or T cells were the source of the cDNA or gDNA that made up the material.

The CDR3 spans 16 residues. V dropped 4 bases and J dropped 3; count of bases not matched to a gene: 5. The germline V gene encodes CDR1 MDHEN and CDR2 SYDVKM. In the authors' methods: Using reference gene primer amplification, nucleated cell counts were estimated. The method was immunoSEQ multiplex PCR; TCRdb's version includes in-frame clones alone and lacks a portion of them. V and J calls and clone size follow that table, whereas D and trimming were derived from the DNA. Of 95,000 to 130,000 clones in the sample, approximately 87% were seen once. The gene calls are TRBV28 and TRBJ2-2; 10 bases line up with TRBD1. This TCR was recovered from a man in his thirties or forties with acute or convalescent COVID-19. Sequenced input: peripheral blood. The CDR3 DNA sequence: TGTGCCAGCAGTTCCCGGACAGGGGGGGACACCGGGGAGCTGTTTTTT. Amino acid sequence: CASSSRTGGDTGELFF.